Listed below are T cell receptor beta chains from one sample, sequenced in a study of CD8 T cells in ankylosing spondylitis. Via MiXCR, TCRdb re-called the 5' RACE reads, giving one row per CDR3 protein. This table holds about 140,000 distinct CDR3 sequences, around 7.9% found once. The sample taken for sequencing was blood, either unsorted or a sorted T cell fraction (not recorded which). Receptors originate from a female donor with ankylosing spondylitis or in good health (not recorded which). Each CDR3 is given with its conserved first and last residue. D genes are given only for firm matches. The listing skips clone size in some rows; elsewhere it reads once, few, many or a size class.

many TRBJ2-1 TRBV9 15 TRBD1 CASSKTGGEVGEQFF
few TRBJ2-2 TRBV6-1 15 NA CASRSGMVNTGELFF
many TRBJ2-3 TRBV10-3 14 NA CAISGGVGTDTQYF
many TRBJ1-2 TRBV11-2 15 TRBD1 CASSASTGAFYGYTF
many TRBJ1-5 TRBV10-2 13 NA CASMGGESQPQHF
many TRBJ1-3 TRBV5-6 17 TRBD1 CASSLDGTGGSGNTIYF
many TRBJ2-4 TRBV6-2/TRBV6-3 16 TRBD1 CATSLRPGQGFVIQYF
NA TRBJ1-2 TRBV7-9 12 NA CASSLVGDDYTF
many TRBJ1-1 TRBV5-1 14 NA CASSLLTVREEAFF
many TRBJ2-1 TRBV29-1 12 NA CSVHPTSLGQFF
NA TRBJ1-1 TRBV27 16 NA CASSFRTRAGRTEAFF
many TRBJ2-1 TRBV24-1 12 TRBD1 CATQGAGHEQFF
many TRBJ2-5 TRBV12-3/TRBV12-4 12 NA CASSLGEETQYF
many TRBJ2-1 TRBV29-1 13 TRBD1 CSVVVTGFNEQFF
few TRBJ1-5 TRBV7-2 14 NA CASSSASGHQPQHF
many TRBJ1-2 TRBV2 15 TRBD1 CASRWTGGQNYGYTF
once TRBJ1-1 TRBV7-9 15 NA CASSPTPTGNTEAFF
many TRBJ2-1 TRBV5-1 14 NA CASSLVEGSNEQFF
many TRBJ2-7 TRBV27 13 NA CASSGLNTYEQYF
many TRBJ2-7 TRBV20-1 14 TRBD2 CSATRVAGRGEQYF
many TRBJ1-5 TRBV5-1 23 NA CASSLCRVGTFLPGTHSNQPQHF
many TRBJ2-1 TRBV12-3/TRBV12-4 15 TRBD2 CASSLLAGGLGEQFF
many TRBJ2-5 TRBV7-3 13 NA CASSRGADETQYF
NA TRBJ2-1 TRBV20-1 17 NA CSARDLDSVVPYNEQFF
many TRBJ1-1 TRBV20-1 12 TRBD1 CSAGGQMTEAFF
many TRBJ2-5 TRBV5-1 16 TRBD2 CASSPGLAGGRETQYF
few TRBJ2-3 TRBV10-3 15 TRBD1 CAIGYGTGGTDTQYF
many TRBJ1-1 TRBV5-1 18 NA CASSAFRDGGRVNTEAFF
NA TRBJ1-1 TRBV6-2/TRBV6-3 13 TRBD1 CASGGDRAAEAFF
many TRBJ1-1 TRBV19 15 TRBD1 CASSIQGAVNTEAFF
many TRBJ2-7 TRBV2 14 NA CASTPGVFSYEQYF
many TRBJ1-6 TRBV4-1 16 NA CASSREGSSYNSPLHF
many TRBJ2-1 TRBV28 12 NA CASSLRSLGQFF
many TRBJ1-2 TRBV15 15 TRBD1 CATSRGDRGSRGYTF
many TRBJ1-5 TRBV20-1 13 TRBD1 CSATRQGMKPQHF
many TRBJ1-3 TRBV20-1 13 NA CSARDTGLATIYF
few TRBJ2-1 TRBV2 15 NA CASSEDGGAVARQFF
NA TRBJ1-5 TRBV5-1 14 NA CASSFNGTNRPQHF
many TRBJ2-4 TRBV5-5 12 NA CASSLAENIQYF
many TRBJ2-1 TRBV6-1 13 NA CASRDTSLSEQFF
few TRBJ2-7 TRBV5-1 14 NA CASSLATATYEQYF
many TRBJ2-1 TRBV6-1 14 NA CASSPRDHHNEQFF
few TRBJ1-5 TRBV18 15 NA CASSPGPDSNQPQHF
NA TRBJ2-3 TRBV5-6 14 TRBD1 CASFRDRGSDTQYF
many TRBJ1-5 TRBV12-3/TRBV12-4 13 NA CASSLTADQPQHF
many TRBJ1-1 TRBV20-1 13 NA CSASNRENTEAFF
many TRBJ2-5 TRBV7-7 15 TRBD2 CASSEINSGGETQYF
many TRBJ2-5 TRBV11-2 16 TRBD2 CASSPVGIAGVETQYF
many TRBJ1-3 TRBV5-5 17 NA CASSIPDTGHSGNTIYF
many TRBJ2-7 TRBV12-3/TRBV12-4 16 NA CASSLFAPASSYEQYF
many TRBJ1-2 TRBV5-1 12 NA CASRMEGSGYTF
few TRBJ1-5 TRBV7-9 16 TRBD1 CASSSGQGMSNQPQHF
many TRBJ1-2 TRBV3-1 15 NA CASSPLGPTGYGYTF
many TRBJ2-2 TRBV12-5 20 TRBD1 CASGLVGGQGRRDNTGELFF
many TRBJ2-1 TRBV30 13 NA CAWRTDSLSKQFF
many TRBJ2-1 TRBV29-1 13 NA CSVEEDYVDEQFF